This entry concerns a single T cell receptor (beta chain). In this sample, this clone turned up many times. Its antigen is still unknown. It has no much larger one-base neighbor in the sample; base qualities were not kept. The data belong to a study of beta chain features in type 1 diabetes (dated by TCRdb to 2016 to 2019). Concerning the study at large: No differences in mean age, gender distribution, total cell number or subset yield were found between patients and healthy donors. A total of around 110,000,000 sorted cells were examined across all samples, and a strong correlation was observed between cell number per subset and RNA yield. In the study, TCRB repertoires of sorted circulating CD4+ T cell subsets from recently diagnosed type 1 diabetes patients were compared with those of matched healthy donors. Naive and central memory subsets were obtained from all 30 or so donors, but regulatory and stem cell-like memory subsets were isolated from only 8 patients and roughly 8 healthy donors. The investigation overall reported the following: Because the HLA sub-analyses included only small numbers of individuals, any influence of HLA type on TCRB rearrangement was left unresolved. Because cDNA rather than genomic DNA was sequenced, highly expressing activated cells could have been over-represented, although no difference in activation and CD3 levels was found between groups. Patients with type 1 diabetes made fewer insertions and deleted more nucleotides at VDJ recombination sites, implying thymic rearrangement abnormalities. Type 1 diabetes patients showed a moderate but significant shortening of TCRB CDR3 length in all four CD4+ subsets. Naive, central memory and regulatory TCRB repertoires appeared to be more alike among patients than among healthy donors. Shorter templates might be favored by PCR, yet because patient and control samples were amplified and corrected together, any such skew would affect both groups equally.

A single peripheral blood draw of about 116 mL on average was collected from each donor into heparinised tubes. Naive, central memory, regulatory and stem cell-like memory CD4+ T cells were sorted on a BD FACSAria II using a panel including CD45RO, CCR7, CD25, CD127, CD95 and CD27. All sorted populations exceeded 95% purity. PBMCs were isolated immediately by Lymphoprep density gradient centrifugation and stained directly without culture. Samples were stained and sorted in pairs, with one healthy donor and one patient per experiment, so that batch effects were minimized. Clipping removes 4 bases from V and 6 bases from J, with 3 as the unmatched junction base count. The cysteine opens and the phenylalanine closes a CDR3 of 13 amino acids. CDR3 DNA only is kept here, 39 bases in frame from base 1. The entire amount of isolated RNA was reverse transcribed using the High Capacity cDNA Reverse Transcription Kit, so the sequenced TCRB transcripts were expressed ones. Deep immunoSEQ sequencing was applied to naive, central memory and regulatory T cell samples, giving an average of roughly 3.5 million total reads per sample. Sorted cells were lysed in RLT buffer and RNA was extracted with DNase-treated RNeasy Micro or Mini kits, depending on cell number. To prevent cross-contamination, each cell subset was processed individually, whereas patient and healthy donor samples were processed jointly. TCRB sequences were amplified from cDNA with the immunoSEQ multiplex PCR, producing 87-bp fragments spanning the CDR3 region. The amplicons were sequenced using the Illumina HiSeq platform. The published analysis was carried out like this. Synthetic template baselines were used to correct PCR bias computationally, reads within Hamming distance 2 were collapsed, and singletons that could not be merged were discarded. Reads were aligned against IMGT so that V, D and J genes, CDR3 length and insertions or deletions at six rearrangement sites could be assigned. Within each subset, clonotype counts were normalized to sorted cell number, after which true diversity and Gini coefficients were computed with the tcR R package. The overlap coefficient, calculated on TCRB nucleotide sequences, was used to quantify repertoire sharing. Out-of-frame TCRB sequences from naive cells were analyzed as a proxy for the pre-selection repertoire. The clones in this table, taken by TCRdb from immuneACCESS, are in-frame only. Not every clone is retained; where verified, under half of the shortfall comes from an unresolved V gene, and the cause of the rest is unknown. That table gives V, J and clone size, and the DNA gave D and trimming. Present in this sample are some 270,000 clones, roughly 14% of which were seen just once. In total, the top ten clones hold more than 0.025% of the sample.

Sequences were obtained from naive CD4+ T cells from blood. In light of the paper, this sample's cell subset or site label describes: true naive CD4+ T cells. The source is a middle-aged woman in good health. The rearrangement joined TRBV23-1 to TRBJ2-1; TRBD2 matches 7 bases in the middle. TRBV23-1 is labeled an ORF, and its function is uncertain. CDR3 protein: CASSLRTSNEQFF. The DNA sequence follows: TGCGCCAGCAGTCTTCGGACTAGCAATGAGCAGTTCTTC.